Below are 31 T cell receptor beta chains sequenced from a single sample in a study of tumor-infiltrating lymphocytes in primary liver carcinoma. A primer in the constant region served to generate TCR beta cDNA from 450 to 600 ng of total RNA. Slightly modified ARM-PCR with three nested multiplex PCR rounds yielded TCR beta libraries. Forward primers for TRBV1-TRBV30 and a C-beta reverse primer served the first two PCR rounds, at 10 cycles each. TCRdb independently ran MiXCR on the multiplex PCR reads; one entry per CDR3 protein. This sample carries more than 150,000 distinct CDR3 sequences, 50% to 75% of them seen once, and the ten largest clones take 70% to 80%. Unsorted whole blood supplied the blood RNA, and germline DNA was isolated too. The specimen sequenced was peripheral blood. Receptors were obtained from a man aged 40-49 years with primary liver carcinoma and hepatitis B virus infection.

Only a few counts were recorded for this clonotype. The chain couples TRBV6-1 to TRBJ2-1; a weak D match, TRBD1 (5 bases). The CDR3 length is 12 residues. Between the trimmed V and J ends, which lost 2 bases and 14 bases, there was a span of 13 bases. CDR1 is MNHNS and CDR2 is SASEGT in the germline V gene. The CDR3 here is CASSEQGPKEFF. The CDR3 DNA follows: TGTGCCAGCAGTGAACAGGGCCCCAAGGAGTTCTTC.

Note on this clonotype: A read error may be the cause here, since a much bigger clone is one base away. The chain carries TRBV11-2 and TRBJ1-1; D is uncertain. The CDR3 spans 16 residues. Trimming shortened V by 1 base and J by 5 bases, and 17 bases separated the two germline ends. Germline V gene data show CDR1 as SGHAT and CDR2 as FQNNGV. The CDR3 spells CASSLGYRGRATEAFF. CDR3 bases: TGTGCCAGCAGCTTAGGGTACCGGGGTCGGGCGACTGAAGCTTTCTTT.

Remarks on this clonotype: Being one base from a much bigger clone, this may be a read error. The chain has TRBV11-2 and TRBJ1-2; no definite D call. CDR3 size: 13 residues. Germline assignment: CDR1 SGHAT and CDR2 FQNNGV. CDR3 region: CVSSLNVDYGYTF. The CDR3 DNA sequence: TGTGTCAGCAGCTTAAACGTTGACTATGGCTACACCTTC. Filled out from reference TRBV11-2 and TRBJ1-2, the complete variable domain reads EAGVAQSPRYKIIEKRQSVAFWCNPISGHATLYWYQQILGQGPKLLIQFQNNGVVDDSQLPKDRFSAERLKGVDSTLKIQPAKLEDSAVYLCVSSLNVDYGYTFGSGTRLTVV.

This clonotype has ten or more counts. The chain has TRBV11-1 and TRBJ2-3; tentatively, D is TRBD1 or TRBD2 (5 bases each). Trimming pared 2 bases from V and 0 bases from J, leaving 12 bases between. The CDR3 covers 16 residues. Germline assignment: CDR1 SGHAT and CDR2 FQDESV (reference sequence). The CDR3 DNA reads TGTGCCAGCAGCTTATATGAGGGGTCGAGCACAGATACGCAGTATTTT. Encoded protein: CASSLYEGSSTDTQYF.

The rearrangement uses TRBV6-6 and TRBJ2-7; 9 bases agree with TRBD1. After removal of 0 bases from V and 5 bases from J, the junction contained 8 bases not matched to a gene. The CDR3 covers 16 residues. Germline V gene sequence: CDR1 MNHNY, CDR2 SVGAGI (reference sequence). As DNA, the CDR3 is TGTGCCAGCAGTTACTCGTCGGGACAGGGCAACCACGAGCAGTACTTC. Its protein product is CASSYSSGQGNHEQYF.

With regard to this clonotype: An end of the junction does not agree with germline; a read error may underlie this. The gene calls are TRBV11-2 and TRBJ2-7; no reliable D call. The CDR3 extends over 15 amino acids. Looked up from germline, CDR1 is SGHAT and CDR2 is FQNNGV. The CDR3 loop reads CASSLDRADSYERYF. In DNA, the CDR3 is TGTGCCAGCAGCTTAGATCGAGCAGATTCATACGAGCGGTACTTC.

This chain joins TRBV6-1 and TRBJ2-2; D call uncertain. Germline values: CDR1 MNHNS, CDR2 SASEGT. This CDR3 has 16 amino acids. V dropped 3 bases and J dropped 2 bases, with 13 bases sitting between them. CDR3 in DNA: TGTGCCAGCAGTGACCTCAGGCAGTCTAACACCGGGGAGCTGTTTTTT. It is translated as CASSDLRQSNTGELFF.

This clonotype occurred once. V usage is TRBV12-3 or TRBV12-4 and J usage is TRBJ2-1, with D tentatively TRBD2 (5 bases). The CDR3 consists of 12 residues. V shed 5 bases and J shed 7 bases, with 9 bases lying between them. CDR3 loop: CASSTRRNEQFF. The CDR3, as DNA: TGTGCCAGCAGTACTAGAAGGAATGAGCAGTTCTTC.

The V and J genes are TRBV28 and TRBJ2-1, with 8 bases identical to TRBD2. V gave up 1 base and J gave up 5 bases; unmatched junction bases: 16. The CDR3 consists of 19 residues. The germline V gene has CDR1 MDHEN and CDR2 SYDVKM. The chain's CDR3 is CASSLLPPGLEGANNEQFF. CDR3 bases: TGTGCCAGCAGTTTATTACCTCCGGGACTAGAGGGAGCTAACAATGAGCAGTTCTTC.

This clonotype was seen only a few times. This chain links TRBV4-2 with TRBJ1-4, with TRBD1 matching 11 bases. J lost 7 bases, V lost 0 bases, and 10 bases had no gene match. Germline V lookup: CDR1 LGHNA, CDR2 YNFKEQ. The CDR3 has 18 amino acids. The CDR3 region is CASSQDRDRGFVGEKLFF. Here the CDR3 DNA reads TGTGCCAGCAGCCAAGACCGGGACAGGGGGTTTGTGGGTGAAAAACTGTTTTTT.

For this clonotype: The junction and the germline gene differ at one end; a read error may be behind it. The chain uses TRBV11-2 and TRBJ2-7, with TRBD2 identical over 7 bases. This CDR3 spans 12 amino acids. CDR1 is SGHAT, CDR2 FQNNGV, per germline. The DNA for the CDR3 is TGTACCAGCAGCTTATGGGGGGGCGAGCAGTACTTC. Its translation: CTSSLWGGEQYF.

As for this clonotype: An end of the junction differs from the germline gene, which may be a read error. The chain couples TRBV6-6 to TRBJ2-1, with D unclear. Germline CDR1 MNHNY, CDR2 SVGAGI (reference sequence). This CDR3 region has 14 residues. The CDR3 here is CASSYSLHYNEQLF. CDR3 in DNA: TGTGCCAGTAGTTACTCGCTGCACTACAATGAGCAGCTCTTC.

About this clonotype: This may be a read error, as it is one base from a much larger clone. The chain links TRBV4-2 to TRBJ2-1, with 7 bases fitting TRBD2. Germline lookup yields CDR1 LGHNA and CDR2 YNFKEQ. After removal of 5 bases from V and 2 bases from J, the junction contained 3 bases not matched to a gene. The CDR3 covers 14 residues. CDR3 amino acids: CASSGLGAYNEQFF. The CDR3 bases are TGTGCCAGCAGCGGACTAGGGGCCTACAATGAGCAGTTCTTC.

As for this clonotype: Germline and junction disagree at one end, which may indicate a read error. The CDR3 nucleotides are TGTGCCAGCAGTTACTCGTTAGGGGAAGGGCAGCCCCGGCATTTT. Translating gives CASSYSLGEGQPRHF. This chain connects TRBV6-6 to TRBJ1-5; TRBD1 is a possible D gene (5 bases). The CDR3 runs to 15 residues. Germline CDR1 reads MNHNY; CDR2 reads SVGAGI (reference sequence).

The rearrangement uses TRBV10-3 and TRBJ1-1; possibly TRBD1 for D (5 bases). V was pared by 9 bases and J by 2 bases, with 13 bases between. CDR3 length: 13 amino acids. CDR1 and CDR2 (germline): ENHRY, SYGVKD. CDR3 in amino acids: CAIRDLFNTEAFF. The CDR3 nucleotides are TGTGCCATTAGGGACCTTTTCAACACTGAAGCTTTCTTT.

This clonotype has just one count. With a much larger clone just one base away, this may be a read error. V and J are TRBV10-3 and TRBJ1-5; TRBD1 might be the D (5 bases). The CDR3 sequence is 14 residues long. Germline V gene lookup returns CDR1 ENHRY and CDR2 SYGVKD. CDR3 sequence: CSISGLGDGQPQHF. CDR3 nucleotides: TGTTCCATCAGTGGCCTCGGGGACGGTCAGCCCCAGCATTTT.

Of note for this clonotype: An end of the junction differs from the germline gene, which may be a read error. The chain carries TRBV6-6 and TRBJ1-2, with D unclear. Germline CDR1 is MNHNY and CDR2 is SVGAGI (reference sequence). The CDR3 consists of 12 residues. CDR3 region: CTSSKGANGYTF. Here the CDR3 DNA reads TGTACCAGCAGTAAAGGAGCGAATGGCTACACCTTC.

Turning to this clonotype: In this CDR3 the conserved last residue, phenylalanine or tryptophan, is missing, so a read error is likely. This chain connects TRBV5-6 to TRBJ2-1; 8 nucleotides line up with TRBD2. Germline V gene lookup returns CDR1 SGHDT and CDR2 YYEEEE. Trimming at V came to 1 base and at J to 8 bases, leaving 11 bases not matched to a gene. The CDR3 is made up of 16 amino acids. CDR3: CASSLTSGPRYDEQFL. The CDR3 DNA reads TGTGCCAGCAGCTTGACTAGCGGACCTAGGTACGATGAGCAGTTCTTA.

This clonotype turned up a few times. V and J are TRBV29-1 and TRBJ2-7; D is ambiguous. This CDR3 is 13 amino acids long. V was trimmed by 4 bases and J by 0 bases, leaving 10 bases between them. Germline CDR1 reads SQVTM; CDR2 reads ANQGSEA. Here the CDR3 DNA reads TGCAGCGTTGGGGTACGGAACTCCTACGAGCAGTACTTC. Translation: CSVGVRNSYEQYF.

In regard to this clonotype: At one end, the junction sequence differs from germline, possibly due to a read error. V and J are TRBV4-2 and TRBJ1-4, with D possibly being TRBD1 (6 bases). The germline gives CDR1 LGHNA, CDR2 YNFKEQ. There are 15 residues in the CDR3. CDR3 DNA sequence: TGTGCCAGCAGACAAGACCAGGGGTTCGGTGAAAAACTGTTTTTT. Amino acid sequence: CASRQDQGFGEKLFF.

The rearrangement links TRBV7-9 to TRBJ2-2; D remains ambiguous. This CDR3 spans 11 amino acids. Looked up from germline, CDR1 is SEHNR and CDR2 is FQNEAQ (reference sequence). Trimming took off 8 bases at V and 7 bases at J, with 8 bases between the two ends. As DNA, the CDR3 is TGTGCCAGCCCTCCCAGCGGGGAGCTGTTTTTT. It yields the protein CASPPSGELFF. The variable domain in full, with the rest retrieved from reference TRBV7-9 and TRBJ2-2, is DTGVSQNPRHKITKRGQNVTFRCDPISEHNRLYWYRQTLGQGPEFLTYFQNEAQLEKSRLLSDRFSAERPKGSFSTLEIQRTEQGDSAMYLCASPPSGELFFGEGSRLTVL.

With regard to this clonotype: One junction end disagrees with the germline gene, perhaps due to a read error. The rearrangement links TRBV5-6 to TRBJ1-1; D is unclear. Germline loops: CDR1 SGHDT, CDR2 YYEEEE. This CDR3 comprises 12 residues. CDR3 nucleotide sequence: TGTGCCAACAGCCGCGGGTTTACTGAAGCTTTCTTT. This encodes CANSRGFTEAFF.

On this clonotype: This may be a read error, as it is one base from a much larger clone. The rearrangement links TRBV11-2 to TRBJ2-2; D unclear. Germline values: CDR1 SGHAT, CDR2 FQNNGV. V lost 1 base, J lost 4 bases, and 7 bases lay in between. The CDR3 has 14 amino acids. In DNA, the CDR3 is TGTGCCAGCAGCTTAGCTCTCGTCACCGGGGAGCTGTTTTTT. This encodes CASSLALVTGELFF. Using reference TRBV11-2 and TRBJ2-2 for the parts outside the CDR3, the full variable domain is EAGVAQSPRYKIIEKRQSVAFWCNPISGHATLYWYQQILGQGPKLLIQFQNNGVVDDSQLPKDRFSAERLKGVDSTLKIQPAKLEDSAVYLCASSLALVTGELFFGEGSRLTVL.

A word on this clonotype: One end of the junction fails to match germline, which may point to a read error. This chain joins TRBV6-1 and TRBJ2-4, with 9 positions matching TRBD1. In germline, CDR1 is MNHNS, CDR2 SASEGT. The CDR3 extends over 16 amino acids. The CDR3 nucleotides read TGTGCCAACAGTGTTAGGACAGGGGAGGCCAAAAACATTCAGTACTTC. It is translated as CANSVRTGEAKNIQYF.

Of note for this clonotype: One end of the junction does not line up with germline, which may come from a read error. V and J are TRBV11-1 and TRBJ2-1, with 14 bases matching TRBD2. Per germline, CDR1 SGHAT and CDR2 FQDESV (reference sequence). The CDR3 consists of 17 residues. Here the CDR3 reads CASSLGLAGDVDKEQFF. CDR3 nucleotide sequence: TGTGCCAGCAGCCTGGGACTAGCGGGAGATGTTGACAAGGAGCAATTCTTC.

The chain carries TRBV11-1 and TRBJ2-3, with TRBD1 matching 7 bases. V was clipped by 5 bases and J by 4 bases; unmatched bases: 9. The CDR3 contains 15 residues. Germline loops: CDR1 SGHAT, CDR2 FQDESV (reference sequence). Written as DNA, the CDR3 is TGTGCCAGCAGCACCGGGACAGCGGTATCAGATACGCAGTATTTT. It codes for CASSTGTAVSDTQYF.

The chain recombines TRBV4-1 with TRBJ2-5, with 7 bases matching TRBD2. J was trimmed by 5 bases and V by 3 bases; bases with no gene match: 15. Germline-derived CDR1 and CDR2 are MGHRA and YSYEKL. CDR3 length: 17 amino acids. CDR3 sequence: CASSHPTSVIKGETQYF. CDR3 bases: TGCGCCAGCAGCCACCCTACTAGCGTAATCAAAGGGGAGACCCAGTACTTC.

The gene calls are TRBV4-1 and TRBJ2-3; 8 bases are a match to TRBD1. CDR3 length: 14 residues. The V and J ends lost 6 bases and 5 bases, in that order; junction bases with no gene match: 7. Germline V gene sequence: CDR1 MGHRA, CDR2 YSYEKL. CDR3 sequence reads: CASSCQGAEDTQYF. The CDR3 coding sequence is TGCGCCAGCAGTTGCCAGGGGGCTGAAGATACGCAGTATTTT.

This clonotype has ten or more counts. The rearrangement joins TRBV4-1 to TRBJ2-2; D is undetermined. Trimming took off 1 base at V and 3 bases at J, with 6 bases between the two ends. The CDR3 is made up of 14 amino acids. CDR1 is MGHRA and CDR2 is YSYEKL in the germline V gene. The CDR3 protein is CASSQALDTGELFF. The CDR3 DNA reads TGCGCCAGCAGCCAAGCCCTTGACACCGGGGAGCTGTTTTTT.

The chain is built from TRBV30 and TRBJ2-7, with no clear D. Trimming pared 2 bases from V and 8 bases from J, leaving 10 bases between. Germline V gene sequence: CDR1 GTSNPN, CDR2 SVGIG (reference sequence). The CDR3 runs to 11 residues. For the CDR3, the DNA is TGTGCCTGGAGTAGCAGCGCCAAGCAGTACTTC. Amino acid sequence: CAWSSSAKQYF.

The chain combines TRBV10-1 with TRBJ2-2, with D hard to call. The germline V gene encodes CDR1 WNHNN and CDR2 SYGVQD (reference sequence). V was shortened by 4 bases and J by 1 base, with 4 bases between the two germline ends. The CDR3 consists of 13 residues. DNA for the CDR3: TGCGCCAGCAGTGCAGGGAACACCGGGGAGCTGTTTTTT. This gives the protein CASSAGNTGELFF.